A selection of T cell receptor beta chains follows, all from one sample in a study of blood T cells in healthy people across ages. TCRdb processed the 5' RACE reads anew with MiXCR; each CDR3 protein has one entry. The sample holds approximately 800,000 distinct CDR3 sequences, around 25% seen once. A further study also used this sample, focusing on T cells of mothers and their children.

The source material was blood. The receptors derive from a boy younger than 18 in good health. CDR3s include the opening cysteine and the closing phenylalanine or tryptophan. Fields, in order: V gene, J gene, CDR3 protein.

>TRBV11-2|TRBJ2-1
CASSFDRLHEQFF
>TRBV29-1|TRBJ2-5
CSVARRLQETQYF
>TRBV12-3/TRBV12-4|.
CASSPSPNEQFF
>TRBV11-1|TRBJ1-5
CASSFKGDGGQPQHF
>TRBV13|TRBJ2-7
CASSLRTSSVPYEQYF
>TRBV7-2|TRBJ2-3
CASSPGLLTDTQYF
>TRBV4-3|TRBJ1-1
CASSQDIGLWTEAFF
>TRBV4-3|TRBJ1-4
CASSQGPGAGTNEKLFF
>TRBV7-9|TRBJ2-7
CASSFPFVGQTSYEQYF
>TRBV6-5|TRBJ1-4
CASRAGNNEKLFF
>TRBV7-9|.
CASSLAVTGNYEQYF
>TRBV15|TRBJ2-5
CATSRDKALFGETQYF
>TRBV29-1|TRBJ1-3
CSAADTYSGNTIYF
>TRBV11-2|TRBJ1-2
CASSKARDHGYTF
>TRBV20-1|.
CSARGQGYEQFF
>TRBV4-3|TRBJ2-2
CASSQEARVTGELFF
>TRBV12-3/TRBV12-4|TRBJ2-6
CASRSRGSGANVLTF
>TRBV5-1|TRBJ2-1
CASSENTEWWFF
>TRBV20-1|TRBJ2-5
CSATARGRYYQETQYF
>TRBV19|TRBJ1-1
CASSMGPLGTEAFF
>TRBV6-1|.
CASTGQLASDEQFF
>TRBV2|TRBJ1-4
CASRGIYEKLFF
>TRBV5-5|TRBJ2-7
CASSFAGGVEQYF
>TRBV3-1|TRBJ2-5
CASSSWGGYQETQYF
>TRBV28|TRBJ2-5
CASSSQGGEETQYF
>TRBV4-3|TRBJ2-5
CASSHSTGGSQETQYF
>TRBV4-3|.
CASSQLLTGPSREQYF
>TRBV6-2/TRBV6-3|.
CASSSHQRNEQFF
>TRBV20-1|TRBJ2-7
CSAQDGTISVYEQYF
>TRBV15|TRBJ2-3
CATDSGTGDTDTQYF
>TRBV10-3|TRBJ2-5
CAIGTAYQETQYF
>TRBV4-3|TRBJ2-7
CASSQDDRGSSYEQYF
>TRBV7-2|TRBJ2-4
CASSFPVLAKNIQYF
>TRBV7-2|TRBJ2-7
CASSPTRVRGLEQYF
>TRBV6-5|.
CASRPLRTTYNEQFF
>TRBV27|TRBJ2-2
CASSPSGGRALETGELFF
>TRBV5-1|TRBJ2-1
CASISDRDYNEQFF
>TRBV21-1|TRBJ2-1
CASSNTSGSAIRGYNEQFF